The rows below give T cell receptor beta chains drawn from one sample of a study of technical replicates of blood from a few donors. Sequenced by immunoSEQ multiplex PCR; TCRdb stores in-frame clones only, minus some. The profile shows more than 45,000 clones, about nine tenths of them singletons. The sequenced sample was PBMCs. These receptors were collected from a human donor in good health. Some clones in this sample may be carry-over from other donors' samples. Both conserved end residues are part of each CDR3.

CDR3aa,v_gene,j_gene
CASSLGQRGNTGELFF,TRBV5-4,TRBJ2-2
CASSSAGTGVNEQFF,TRBV4-1,TRBJ2-1
CASSPHSGDRDTQYF,TRBV9,TRBJ2-3
CASSRLGAYEQYF,TRBV19,TRBJ2-7
CASKGGTSGYNEQFF,TRBV2,TRBJ2-1
CASRESWSPYEQYF,TRBV6-5,TRBJ2-7
CASSFRDRATEAFF,TRBV7-9,TRBJ1-1
CASSQQAGPYEQYF,TRBV4-2,TRBJ2-7
CASSIMDRALGNTIYF,TRBV19,TRBJ1-3
CAFPAGQGGYTF,TRBV30,TRBJ1-2
CASSQDGENSPLHF,TRBV4-2,TRBJ1-6
CASSFSGLAEAFF,TRBV5-1,TRBJ1-1
CASSQLPSTDTQYF,TRBV5-1,TRBJ2-3
CASSAVVGAANYGYTF,TRBV18,TRBJ1-2
CASILDSVTDTQYF,TRBV6-6,TRBJ2-3
CASSPQGRGTGELFF,TRBV9,TRBJ2-2
CASSLKRADTQYF,TRBV11-2,TRBJ2-3
CASSQFNGQKTIAYNSPLHF,TRBV4-1,TRBJ1-6
CASSPAGSYSNQPQHF,TRBV27,TRBJ1-5
CASSLEGGRPRTQYF,TRBV7-2,TRBJ2-5
CASSYLDRVNTEAFF,TRBV6-6,TRBJ1-1
CASSPSGENTEAFF,TRBV2,TRBJ1-1
CSVGVRRGTTDTQYF,TRBV29-1,TRBJ2-3
CASSFHQGPGELFF,TRBV5-8,TRBJ2-2
CASSQVTGGPYEQYF,TRBV18,TRBJ2-7
CASSQLVGETQYF,TRBV7-8,TRBJ2-5
CASRGTLTGYGYTF,TRBV5-4,TRBJ1-2
CASSSAQGTGLNTEAFF,TRBV7-9,TRBJ1-1
CASSSQGARNEKLFF,TRBV7-8,TRBJ1-4
CASSFAREYNEQFF,TRBV7-2,TRBJ2-1
CASLSGRLAGTEAFF,TRBV6-6,TRBJ1-1
CASKEAERHVNEQFF,TRBV2,TRBJ2-1
CASAQFDTEAFF,TRBV12-5,TRBJ1-1
CASSLVGDYEQYF,TRBV7-9,TRBJ2-7
CASSFRGGHTEAFF,TRBV7-2,TRBJ1-1
CASGGEGSPLHF,TRBV9,TRBJ1-6
CASSSGLAGISIQYF,TRBV7-9,TRBJ2-5
CASSQDLAGVAGELFF,TRBV4-2,TRBJ2-2
CASSTWGRGRTSDTQYF,TRBV5-1,TRBJ2-3
CAIGEEYEQYF,TRBV27,TRBJ2-7